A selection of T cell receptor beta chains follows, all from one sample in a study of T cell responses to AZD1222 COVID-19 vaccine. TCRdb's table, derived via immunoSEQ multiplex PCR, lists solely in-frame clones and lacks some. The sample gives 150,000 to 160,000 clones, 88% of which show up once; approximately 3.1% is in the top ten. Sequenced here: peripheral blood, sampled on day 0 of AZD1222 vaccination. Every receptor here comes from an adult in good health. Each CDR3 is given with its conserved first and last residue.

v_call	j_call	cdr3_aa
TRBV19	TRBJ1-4	CASSLQGPTNEKLFF
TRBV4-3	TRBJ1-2	CASSLQGKEGYTF
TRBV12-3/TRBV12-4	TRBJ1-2	CASSMTENYGYTF
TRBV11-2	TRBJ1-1	CASSPSGGMNTEAFF
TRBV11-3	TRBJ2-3	CASSPRGGVADTQYF
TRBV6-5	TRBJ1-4	CASSRGVGEKLFF
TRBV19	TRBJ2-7	CASSNGPPREPGEQYF
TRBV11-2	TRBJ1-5	CASSLSGGSQPQHF
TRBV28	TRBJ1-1	CASSQPAGTGNTEAFF
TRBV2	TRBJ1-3	CASSVGVSGNTIYF
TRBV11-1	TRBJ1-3	CASSTGPGNTIYF
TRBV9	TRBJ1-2	CASSPRGGDGGYTF
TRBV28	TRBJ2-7	CASSPLFGEQYF
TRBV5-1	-	CASTGQGSYEQYF
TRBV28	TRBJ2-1	CASSRGLLSNEQFF
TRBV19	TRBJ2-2	CASSIVLTNTGELFF
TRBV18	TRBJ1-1	CASSPRGEEAFF
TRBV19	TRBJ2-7	CASSIGGGLGRNEQYF
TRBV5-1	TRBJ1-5	CASSLTGSSNQPQHF
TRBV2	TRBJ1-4	CASKRAIGEKLFF
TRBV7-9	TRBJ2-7	CASSSARDSYEQYF
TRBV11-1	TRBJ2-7	CASSPGTGASYEQYF
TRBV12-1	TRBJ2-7	CASSRRPSGVYEQYF
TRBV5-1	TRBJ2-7	CASSSGQGVFYEQYF
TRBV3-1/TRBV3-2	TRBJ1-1	CASSYTGGTEAFF
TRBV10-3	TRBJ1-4	CAISESLSGGANEKLFF
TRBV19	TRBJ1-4	CASSPTGTTNEKLFF
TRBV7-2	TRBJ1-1	CASSPPTGNTEAFF
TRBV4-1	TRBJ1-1	CASSLHPLTGGMNTEAFF
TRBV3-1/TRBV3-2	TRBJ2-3	CASSPLAGSGTDTQYF
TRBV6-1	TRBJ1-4	CASSELGTGEKLFF
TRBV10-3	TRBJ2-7	CAISGGVLKDYEQYF
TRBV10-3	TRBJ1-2	CAISGARGYGYTF
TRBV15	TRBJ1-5	CATSRGGTGGNQPQHF
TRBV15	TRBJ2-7	CATSRDRSGQYF
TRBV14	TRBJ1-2	CASSHNSFGYTF
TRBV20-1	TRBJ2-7	CSASTGRESYEQYF
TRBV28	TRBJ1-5	CASSPHDQPQHF
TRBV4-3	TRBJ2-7	CASSQDWPVESYEQYF
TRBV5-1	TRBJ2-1	CASRGLAGGLSSYNEQFF
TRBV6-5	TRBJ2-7	CASSRMTGSPYEQYF
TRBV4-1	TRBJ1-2	CASSQVQDSTNYGYTF
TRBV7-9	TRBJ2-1	CASSLWDTPRWFF
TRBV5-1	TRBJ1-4	CASSSGGTNEKLFF
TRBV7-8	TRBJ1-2	CASSPEVNYGYTF
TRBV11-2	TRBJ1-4	CASSLGQLTNEKLFF
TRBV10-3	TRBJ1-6	CAISELGRNSPLHF
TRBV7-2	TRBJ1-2	CASSPGQRYGYTF
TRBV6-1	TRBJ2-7	CASSEGRGGQHSYEQYF
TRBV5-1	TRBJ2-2	CASSNPKTGGNTGELFF
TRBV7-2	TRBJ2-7	CASRLAGSYEQYF
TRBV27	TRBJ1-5	CASSQPGLNQPQHF
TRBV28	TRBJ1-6	CASSYQNNSPLHF
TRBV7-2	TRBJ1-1	CASSLAPELNTEAFF